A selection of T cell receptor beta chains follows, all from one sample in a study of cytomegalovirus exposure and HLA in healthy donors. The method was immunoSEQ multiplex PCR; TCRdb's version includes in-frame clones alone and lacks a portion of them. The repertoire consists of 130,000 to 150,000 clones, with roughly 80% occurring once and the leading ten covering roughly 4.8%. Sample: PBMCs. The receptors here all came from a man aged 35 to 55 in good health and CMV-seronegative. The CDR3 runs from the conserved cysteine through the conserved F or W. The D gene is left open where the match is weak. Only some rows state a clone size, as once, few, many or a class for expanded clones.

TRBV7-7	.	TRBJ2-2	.	TGTGCCAGCAGTCAAGACAGACTCACCGGGGAGCTGTTTTTT	CASSQDRLTGELFF
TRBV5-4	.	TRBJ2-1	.	TGTGCCAGCAGCACCCCCGCCCAGGGCGGCGATGAGCAGTTCTTC	CASSTPAQGGDEQFF
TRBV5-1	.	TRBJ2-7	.	TGCGCCAGCAGCTTCTACACCAGCTCAGGAGGCGAGCAGTACTTC	CASSFYTSSGGEQYF
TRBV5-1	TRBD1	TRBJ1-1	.	TGCGCCAGCAGCTTGACAGGGGGCCGGGTCACTGAAGCTTTCTTT	CASSLTGGRVTEAFF
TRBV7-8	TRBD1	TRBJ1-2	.	TGTGCCAGCAGACGGACAGGGGGCGCTGGGAACTATGGCTACACCTTC	CASRRTGGAGNYGYTF
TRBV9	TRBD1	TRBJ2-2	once	TGTGCCAGCAGCCGACAGGGTAACACCGGGGAGCTGTTTTTT	CASSRQGNTGELFF
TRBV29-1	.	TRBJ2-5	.	TGCAGCGTTGATAGAGGAAATCAAGGAGAGACCCAGTACTTC	CSVDRGNQGETQYF
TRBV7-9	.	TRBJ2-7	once	TGTGCCAGCAGCTTAGCTCCAGGGTTCAACGAGCAGTACTTC	CASSLAPGFNEQYF
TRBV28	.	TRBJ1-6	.	TGTGCCAGCTGGGGCCTAAATTCACCCCTCCACTTT	CASWGLNSPLHF
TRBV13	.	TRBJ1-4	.	TGTGCCAGCAGCTCCCGACGGGATATTAATGAAAAACTGTTTTTT	CASSSRRDINEKLFF
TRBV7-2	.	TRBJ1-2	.	TGTGCCAGCAGCTTAGCGCCAGGGTTCTATGGCTACACCTTC	CASSLAPGFYGYTF
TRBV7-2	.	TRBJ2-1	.	TGTGCCAGCAGCTTAGGGTTTGGAGGGCACGGATCGGGGAACAATGAGCAGTTCTTC	CASSLGFGGHGSGNNEQFF
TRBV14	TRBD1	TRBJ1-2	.	TGTGCCAGCAGCCAAGCCGGACGGACAGGGGAACATGGCTACACCTTC	CASSQAGRTGEHGYTF
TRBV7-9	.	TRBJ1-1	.	TGTGCCAGCAGCTTAGCCGGGGTGTGGGCTGAAGCTTTCTTT	CASSLAGVWAEAFF
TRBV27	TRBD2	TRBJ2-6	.	TGTGCCAGCAGTTTCCAGCGGGGGGTTAGCTCTGGGGCCAACGTCCTGACTTTC	CASSFQRGVSSGANVLTF
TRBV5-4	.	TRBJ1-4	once	TGTGCCAGCAGCTTGGACCCGGGGACTAATGAAAAACTGTTTTTT	CASSLDPGTNEKLFF
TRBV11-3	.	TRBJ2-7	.	TGTGCCAGCAGCTCTGGGACTTCTTTGGAGCAGTACTTC	CASSSGTSLEQYF
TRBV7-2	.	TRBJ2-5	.	TGTGCCAGCAGCCGAGGACAGTTACAAGAGACCCAGTACTTC	CASSRGQLQETQYF
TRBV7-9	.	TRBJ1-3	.	TGTGCCAGCAGCTTAGCAGGGGGAGGAAACACCATATATTTT	CASSLAGGGNTIYF
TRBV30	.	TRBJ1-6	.	TGTGCCTGGTCGCAGGGAAATTCACCCCTCCACTTT	CAWSQGNSPLHF
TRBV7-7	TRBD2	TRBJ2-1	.	TGTGCTAGCAGCTTAGACGGGGGGGGATACAATGAGCAGTTCTTC	CASSLDGGGYNEQFF
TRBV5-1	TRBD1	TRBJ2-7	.	TGCGCCAGCAGCTTGACCGGGACAGGGGCCCACGAGCAGTACTTC	CASSLTGTGAHEQYF
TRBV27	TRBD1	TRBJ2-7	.	TGTGCCAGCAGTAGGTCACAGGGGGATCACTCCTACGAGCAGCACTTC	CASSRSQGDHSYEQHF
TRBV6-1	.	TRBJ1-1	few	TGTGCCAGCAGACGACAGATGAACACTGAAGCTTTCTTT	CASRRQMNTEAFF
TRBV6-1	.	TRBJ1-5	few	TGTGCCAGCAGTGAAGCTCCATCATCACAGCCCCAGCATTTT	CASSEAPSSQPQHF
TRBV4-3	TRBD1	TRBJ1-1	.	TGCGCCAGCAGCCAAGGGGGACAGCAGTATCGCGCTTTCTTT	CASSQGGQQYRAFF
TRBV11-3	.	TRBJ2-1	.	TGTGCCAGCAGCTTTGGGAGCTCCTACAATGAGCAGTTCTTC	CASSFGSSYNEQFF
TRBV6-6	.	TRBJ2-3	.	TGTGCCAGCAGTTACTTAGGGGCCGGCACAGATACGCAGTATTTT	CASSYLGAGTDTQYF
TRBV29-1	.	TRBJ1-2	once	TGCAGCGTTACGGGTTTGGCTAGCTATGGCTACACCTTC	CSVTGLASYGYTF
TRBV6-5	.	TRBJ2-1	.	TGTGCCAGCAAAAACTCTATCGGGGACAATGAGCAGTTCTTC	CASKNSIGDNEQFF
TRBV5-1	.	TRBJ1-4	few	TGCGCCAGCAGTGAGGCACCTTCAACTAATGAAAAACTGTTTTTT	CASSEAPSTNEKLFF
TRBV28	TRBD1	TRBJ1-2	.	TGTGCCAGCACACTCCAAGGTGGGAGACAGGGGCAAGGCTACACCTTC	CASTLQGGRQGQGYTF
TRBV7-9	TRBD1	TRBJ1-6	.	TGTGCCAGCAGCTTGGGGACAGGGTTTAATTCACCCCTCCACTTT	CASSLGTGFNSPLHF
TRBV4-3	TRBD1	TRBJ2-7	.	TGCGCCAGCAGCCAAGAGACAGGGGCGACCTACGAGCAGTACTTC	CASSQETGATYEQYF
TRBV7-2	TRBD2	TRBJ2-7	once	TGTGCCAGCAGCTTACAGCGGGGGATCTACGAGCAGTACTTC	CASSLQRGIYEQYF
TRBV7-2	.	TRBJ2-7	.	TGTGCCAGCAGCTGGGGGGGCGTTTACGAGCAGTACTTC	CASSWGGVYEQYF
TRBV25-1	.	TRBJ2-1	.	TGTGCCAGCAGTGACCGGGACACCGCGTTAAATGAGCAGTTCTTC	CASSDRDTALNEQFF
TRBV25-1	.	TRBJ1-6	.	TGTGCCAGCAGTGGCGCAGGGCCCGATACCCTCCACTTT	CASSGAGPDTLHF
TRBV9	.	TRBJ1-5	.	TGTGCCAGCAGCGTAGACAGTTACAATCAGCCCCAGCATTTT	CASSVDSYNQPQHF
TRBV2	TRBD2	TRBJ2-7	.	TGTGCCAGCACCCTAGCGGGGCTCTACGAGCAGTACTTC	CASTLAGLYEQYF
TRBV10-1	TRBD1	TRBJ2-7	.	TGCGCCAGCAGAGGGACAGGGGTCGAGCAGTACTTC	CASRGTGVEQYF
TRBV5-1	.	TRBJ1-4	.	TGCGCCAGCAGCTTGGCCCCGGGGGCTAATGAAAAACTGTTTTTT	CASSLAPGANEKLFF
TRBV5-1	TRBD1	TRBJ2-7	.	TGCGCCAGCAGCCTTACCGGGACAGGGGGAACCTACGAGCAGTACTTC	CASSLTGTGGTYEQYF
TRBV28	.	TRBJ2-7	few	TGTGCCAGCCTTCTTGAGGGGGGGCCCGTCTACGAGCAGTACTTC	CASLLEGGPVYEQYF
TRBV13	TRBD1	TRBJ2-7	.	TGTGCCAGCAGCCCCCCTCCGGGACAGGGCTTTTACGAGCAGTACTTC	CASSPPPGQGFYEQYF
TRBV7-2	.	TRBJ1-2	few	TGTGCCAGCAGCTTAGCAATAGGGGCTAACTATGGCTACACCTTC	CASSLAIGANYGYTF